The clone carrying this TCR beta chain is a singleton in its sample. PCR employed 60 Vbeta and 13 Jbeta primers. Clones were sequenced by immunoSEQ multiplex PCR, and TCRdb holds only the in-frame ones, with some missing. The sample contains some 150,000 clones, about three quarters of which appear only once. V shed 5 bases, J shed 6 bases, and the junction held 6 bases outside the gene matches. This CDR3 spans 15 amino acids. Germline V CDR1 and CDR2: MNHEY, SMNVEV (reference sequence). These data belong to a study of cytomegalovirus exposure and HLA in healthy donors. The receptor was derived from a middle-aged man in good health and CMV-seropositive. Source material: PBMCs. V and J are TRBV27 and TRBJ2-1, with TRBD2 matching over 11 bases. For the CDR3, the DNA is TGTGCCAGCAGTCTTGCGACTAGCGGGGTCAATGAGCAGTTCTTC. Its translation is CASSLATSGVNEQFF.